Listed below are T cell receptor beta chains from one sample, sequenced in a study of blood T cell repertoires in COVID-19. Assay: immunoSEQ multiplex PCR; the TCRdb copy retains only in-frame clones and omits some. The table shows roughly 380,000 clones, with about nine tenths occurring only once. The material sequenced was peripheral blood. The source is a woman aged 40 to 50 with COVID-19, enrolled during active disease. CDR3s include the opening cysteine and the closing phenylalanine or tryptophan. The order of the fields is CDR3 length, D gene, V gene, J gene, CDR3 DNA, CDR3 protein. D genes are given only for firm matches.

length: 15; D: TRBD2; V: TRBV7-9; J: TRBJ2-3; DNA: TGTGCCAGCAGCCCCCGCGGGGGTGCTGCAGATACGCAGTATTTT; CDR3: CASSPRGGAADTQYF
length: 15; D: TRBD1; V: TRBV28; J: TRBJ1-4; DNA: TGTGCCAGCAAATTACCGGGACAGTGGAATGAAAAACTGTTTTTT; CDR3: CASKLPGQWNEKLFF
length: 14; D: -; V: TRBV28; J: TRBJ1-2; DNA: TGTGCCAGCGGAGATTCGGGATCACGACGGGGCTACACCTTC; CDR3: CASGDSGSRRGYTF
length: 12; D: TRBD1; V: TRBV12-3/TRBV12-4; J: TRBJ1-6; DNA: TGTGCCAGCGGGCAGGGGGATTCACCCCTCCACTTT; CDR3: CASGQGDSPLHF
length: 13; D: -; V: TRBV27; J: TRBJ2-7; DNA: TGTGCCAGCAGTTCACAGGGCAGGTACGAGCAGTACTTC; CDR3: CASSSQGRYEQYF
length: 13; D: -; V: TRBV7-2; J: TRBJ2-5; DNA: TGTGCCAGCAGCTCCAGGGTAGGGGAGACCCAGTACTTC; CDR3: CASSSRVGETQYF
length: 15; D: -; V: TRBV7-8; J: TRBJ2-7; DNA: TGTGCCAGCAGCTGGTACTCAGGTTCAGAGCACGAGCAGTACTTC; CDR3: CASSWYSGSEHEQYF
length: 15; D: TRBD1; V: TRBV6-1; J: TRBJ1-2; DNA: TGTGCCAGCAGTGAAAGGACAGGGTACGTCTATGGCTACACCTTC; CDR3: CASSERTGYVYGYTF
length: 15; D: TRBD2; V: TRBV7-3; J: TRBJ2-1; DNA: TGTGCCAGCAGCTTTGGTCTAGCGGCCTACAATGAGCAGTTCTTC; CDR3: CASSFGLAAYNEQFF
length: 14; D: TRBD1; V: TRBV7-2; J: TRBJ2-7; DNA: TGTGCCAGCAGCACGCGGACAGGGAAGAACGAGCAGTACTTC; CDR3: CASSTRTGKNEQYF
length: 16; D: TRBD1; V: TRBV24-1; J: TRBJ2-5; DNA: TGTGCCACCAGTGATCACACTACAGGGGGCCAAGAGACCCAGTACTTC; CDR3: CATSDHTTGGQETQYF
length: 14; D: -; V: TRBV7-2; J: TRBJ2-5; DNA: TGTGCCAGCAGCTTAACACCATCGGGGGAGACCCAGTACTTC; CDR3: CASSLTPSGETQYF
length: 15; D: -; V: TRBV7-9; J: TRBJ2-7; DNA: TGTGCCAGCAGCTTAGCGCTCGGAGGGGCCTACGAGCAGTACTTC; CDR3: CASSLALGGAYEQYF
length: 15; D: -; V: TRBV6-2/TRBV6-3; J: TRBJ1-2; DNA: TGTGCCAGCAGTTACCCCTCGGGGGGGGTAGCTGGCTACACCTTC; CDR3: CASSYPSGGVAGYTF
length: 15; D: TRBD2; V: TRBV29-1; J: TRBJ2-1; DNA: TGCAGCGTTCACGGGACTAGCGGTTCCTACAATGAGCAGTTCTTC; CDR3: CSVHGTSGSYNEQFF
length: 17; D: -; V: TRBV3-1/TRBV3-2; J: TRBJ1-3; DNA: TGTGCCAGCAGCCAAGATCCCTCAGGCCTCTCTGGAAACACCATATATTTT; CDR3: CASSQDPSGLSGNTIYF
length: 13; D: -; V: TRBV7-7; J: TRBJ1-4; DNA: TGTGCTAGCAGCTTAGAAAGGGGCGACAAACTGTTTTTT; CDR3: CASSLERGDKLFF
length: 19; D: TRBD1; V: TRBV2; J: TRBJ2-1; DNA: TGTGCCAGCAGGGGGGTCAGGACAGGGGCCTTGAGCTCCTACAATGAGCAGTTCTTC; CDR3: CASRGVRTGALSSYNEQFF
length: 14; D: -; V: TRBV30; J: TRBJ1-5; DNA: TGTGCCTGGAGTGTATCGGGGGGCGGTCAGCCCCAGCATTTT; CDR3: CAWSVSGGGQPQHF
length: 20; D: TRBD2; V: TRBV6-2/TRBV6-3; J: TRBJ2-1; DNA: TGTGCCAGCAGTTACTCTGAGATACCGGGGGGGCCGGGTCTCATGAATGAGCAGTTCTTC; CDR3: CASSYSEIPGGPGLMNEQFF
length: 14; D: TRBD1; V: TRBV30; J: TRBJ1-2; DNA: TGTGCCTGGGGAGGGGGACAGGGGCGGTATGGCTACACCTTC; CDR3: CAWGGGQGRYGYTF
length: 15; D: -; V: TRBV4-1; J: TRBJ1-1; DNA: TGCGCCAGCAGCCAAGGACAATCCCCAAACACTGAAGCTTTCTTT; CDR3: CASSQGQSPNTEAFF
length: 15; D: -; V: TRBV6-2/TRBV6-3; J: TRBJ1-5; DNA: TGTGCCAGCAGTTACACTGGGGGGGTTCGGCAGCCCCAGCATTTT; CDR3: CASSYTGGVRQPQHF
length: 16; D: -; V: TRBV7-2; J: TRBJ2-6; DNA: TGTGCCAGCAGCTCCCACAGGGACTCTGGGGCCAACGTCCTGACTTTC; CDR3: CASSSHRDSGANVLTF
length: 13; D: TRBD1; V: TRBV30; J: TRBJ2-7; DNA: TGTGCCGCCCGGGACAGAACAAACTACGAGCAGTACTTC; CDR3: CAARDRTNYEQYF
length: 14; D: TRBD1; V: TRBV28; J: TRBJ1-2; DNA: TGTGCCACCTCCGGGACAGCAGATAACTATGGCTACACCTTC; CDR3: CATSGTADNYGYTF
length: 15; D: TRBD1; V: TRBV15; J: TRBJ1-1; DNA: TGTGCCACCAGCGGCGACAGGGGGTTTGTCACTGAAGCTTTCTTT; CDR3: CATSGDRGFVTEAFF